This T cell receptor (beta chain) was found in a study of T cell responses to AZD1222 COVID-19 vaccine. CDR3 length: 14 amino acids. Trimming took 7 bases from V and 2 from J, leaving 13 bases between them. Germline loops: CDR1 LNHDA, CDR2 SQIVND (reference sequence). Generated by immunoSEQ multiplex PCR, the TCRdb table keeps only in-frame clones and is missing some. This table has tens of thousands of clones, around 80% appearing once. As concerns this clone: Its antigen is unidentified.

Points from the study as a whole: White British donors predominated, females outnumbered males, and clonal diversity was possibly underestimated.

Combined were second doses at about 4 or about 12 weeks. The sequence was obtained from an adult who received the AZD1222 COVID-19 vaccine. The sample here was peripheral blood, taken 28 days after the second AZD1222 dose. V is TRBV19 and J is TRBJ2-3; TRBD2 is a possible D gene (5 bases). The CDR3, as DNA: TGTGCCAGTATCGGGCGGGTCAACACAGATACGCAGTATTTT. It encodes CASIGRVNTDTQYF.